These 29 T cell receptor beta chains originate from one sample sequenced in a study of T cell clonality in common variable immunodeficiency. Study results and caveats: Common variable immunodeficiency TCR beta sequences reportedly had fewer deletions and N-nucleotide insertions.

The method was immunoSEQ multiplex PCR; TCRdb's version includes in-frame clones alone and lacks a portion of them. The profile covers over 30,000 clones, none occurring a single time. Their cognate antigens are unknown. Sequencing was carried out using peripheral blood mononuclear cells. All receptors derive from a human donor with common variable immunodeficiency.

This clone appeared many times. With the read ending 3 residues before the CDR3 end, the germline J gene is used to fill in that end. The rearrangement joins TRBV20-1 to TRBJ2-5, with 7 bases fitting TRBD2. Trimming cost V 3 bases and J 3 bases; bases outside gene matches: 13. Germline-derived CDR1 and CDR2 are DFQATT and SNEGSKA (reference sequence). This CDR3 contains 16 residues. The CDR3 spells CSASSKSGTTKETQYF. The CDR3 DNA, read in part, is TGCAGTGCTAGCTCGAAGTCTGGGACTACAAAAGAGACC.

This clone is medium-sized by share. The read stops 3 residues short of the end of the CDR3; the missing end is completed from the germline J gene. V gene TRBV15 combines with J gene TRBJ1-2, with 9 positions matching TRBD1. The CDR3 consists of 15 residues. Trimming cost V 0 bases and J 7 bases; bases outside gene matches: 6. The germline V gene encodes CDR1 LNHNV and CDR2 YYDKDF (reference sequence). The part of the CDR3 DNA that was read is TGTGCCACCAGCAGAGATCCCGGACAGGGGTCTGGC. It specifies CATSRDPGQGSG. The full CDR3 is CATSRDPGQGSGYTF.

The sample holds many counts of this clone. The sequence runs out 3 residues before the end of the CDR3; the remainder is reconstructed from the germline J gene. J is TRBJ1-1 and V is TRBV20-1; maybe TRBD1 (5 bases). The CDR3 is 12 residues long. Germline V gene data show CDR1 as DFQATT and CDR2 as SNEGSKA (reference sequence). CDR3 region: CSALGLAGEAFF. The sequenced part of the CDR3 DNA is TGCAGTGCCCTGGGACTAGCGGGAGAA.

This clone was seen ten or more times. Read coverage stops 3 residues before the CDR3 terminus; the germline J gene supplies the remainder. The V and J genes are TRBV6-2 or TRBV6-3 and TRBJ1-1; TRBD1 is a possible D gene (5 bases). The germline V gene encodes CDR1 MNHEY and CDR2 SVGEGT. The CDR3 has 15 residues. V was trimmed by 5 bases and J by 5 bases, leaving 18 bases between them. The CDR3: CASSKNLQDGTEAFF. The part of the CDR3 DNA that was read is TGTGCCAGCAGTAAAAACTTACAGGACGGTACTGAA.

In this sample, this clone turned up many times. The read terminates 3 residues ahead of where the CDR3 ends, so the germline J gene completes it. The chain links TRBV19 to TRBJ1-5; D call uncertain. V was trimmed by 3 bases and J by 6 bases, leaving 15 bases between them. The length of the CDR3 is 15 residues. Per germline, CDR1 LNHDA and CDR2 SQIVND (reference sequence). The covered CDR3 bases are TGTGCCAGTAGTATCCCTTCAGTATCTGCTCAGCCC. This gives the protein CASSIPSVSAQP. The full CDR3 protein is CASSIPSVSAQPQHF.

At least ten counts were recorded for this clone. The read terminates 3 residues before the CDR3 end, so the remaining end is supplied by the germline J gene. Other nucleotide sequences from this sample produce the same CDR3. This chain uses TRBV11-2 with TRBJ1-3; TRBD1 might be the D (6 bases). In germline, CDR1 is SGHAT, CDR2 FQNNGV. The ends were cut back, 5 bases at V and 8 bases at J, with 13 bases in the middle. The CDR3 spans 13 residues. The chain's CDR3 is CASSPGRGYTIYF. The sequenced CDR3 bases are TGTGCCAGCAGCCCGGGCAGGGGTTACACC.

There are a few counts of this clone. CDR3 region: CASSLRAEQPQHF. The covered CDR3 bases are TGTGCCAGCAGCTTAAGGGCTGAGCAGCCC. The genes are TRBV7-9 and TRBJ1-5, with D hard to call. The CDR3 end falls 3 residues outside the read, so it is completed with the germline J gene. The CDR3 length is 13 residues. Germline CDR1 and CDR2: SEHNR and FQNEAQ (reference sequence). Trimming shortened V by 2 bases and J by 7 bases, and 9 bases separated the two germline ends.

A remark on this clone: The read stops 3 residues short of the end of the CDR3; the missing end is completed from the germline J gene. This chain joins TRBV19 and TRBJ1-5; possible D gene TRBD1, 5 bases. Trimming stripped 4 bases from V and 3 bases from J, with 10 bases between. CDR1 and CDR2 from the germline V gene are LNHDA and SQIVND (reference sequence). CDR3 length: 14 amino acids. The CDR3 spells CASSTQGNNQPQHF. The DNA read from the CDR3 is TGTGCCAGTAGTACCCAGGGTAACAATCAGCCC.

This clone was counted ten times or more. The CDR3 end falls 3 residues outside the read, so it is completed with the germline J gene. J is TRBJ1-2 and V is TRBV11-2, with unresolved D. CDR3 size: 11 residues. Germline CDR1 is SGHAT and CDR2 is FQNNGV. The CDR3 loop is CASSRTQGYTF. The part of the CDR3 DNA that was read is TGTGCCAGCAGCCGGACTCAAGGC.

This clone was counted ten times or more. The read ends 3 residues shy of where the CDR3 ends; the end is completed using the germline J gene. This sequence joins TRBV11-2 and TRBJ2-3, with D possibly TRBD2 on 5 matching bases. The V end was cut by 2 bases, the J end by 4 bases, with 10 bases between. The CDR3 consists of 14 residues. Germline CDR1 and CDR2: SGHAT and FQNNGV. The CDR3 sequence: CASSLSAAADTQYF. The sequenced CDR3 bases are TGTGCCAGCAGCTTATCCGCAGCGGCAGATACG. The full variable domain, its missing parts supplied by reference TRBV11-2 and TRBJ2-3, is EAGVAQSPRYKIIEKRQSVAFWCNPISGHATLYWYQQILGQGPKLLIQFQNNGVVDDSQLPKDRFSAERLKGVDSTLKIQPAKLEDSAVYLCASSLSAAADTQYFGPGTRLTVL.

This clone was counted at least ten times. The read ends 3 residues before the CDR3 terminus; that terminus is restored from the germline J gene. V and J are TRBV24-1 and TRBJ1-4; 10 positions agree with TRBD1. The CDR3 consists of 16 residues. Germline values: CDR1 KGHDR, CDR2 SFDVKD. The V and J ends lost 4 bases and 5 bases, in that order; junction bases with no gene match: 6. The CDR3 bases that were read are TGTGCCACCAGTGAGCGAGGACAGGGGGGGAATGAAAAA. It translates to CATSERGQGGNEK. The entire CDR3 sequence reads CATSERGQGGNEKLFF.

This clone occurred many times. The CDR3 end is not reached by the read, which stops 3 residues before it; the germline J gene fills it in. The rearrangement links TRBV4-2 to TRBJ2-6; TRBD1 is a possible D gene (6 bases). The V gene's germline CDR1 is LGHNA and CDR2 YNFKEQ. Trimming left V 3 bases short and J 3 bases short, with 12 bases between. The CDR3 has 16 residues. The sequenced CDR3 bases are TGTGCCAGCAGCCAGGCCACAGGGAGTGGGGCCAACGTC. This gives the protein CASSQATGSGANV. The whole CDR3 protein reads CASSQATGSGANVLTF.

This clone was counted between two and nine times. The read stops 3 residues short of the end of the CDR3; the missing end is completed from the germline J gene. V and J are TRBV18 and TRBJ1-5; TRBD1 agrees at 9 bases. CDR1 and CDR2 from the germline V gene are KGHSH and LQKENI. Trimming removed 11 bases from V and 5 bases from J; junction bases left unmatched: 7. The CDR3 length is 13 residues. CDR3 residues: CAAGTGKDQPQHF. CDR3 bases read: TGTGCCGCTGGGACAGGGAAAGATCAGCCC.

In regard to this clone: The CDR3 goes on 3 residues after the read ends, and that part is filled in from the germline J gene. The chain joins TRBV7-2 to TRBJ2-3, with D perhaps TRBD2 (5 bases). Per germline, CDR1 SGHTA and CDR2 FQGNSA. The V gene lost 7 bases and the J gene lost 1 base, with 15 bases spanning the gap. CDR3 length: 15 amino acids. Here the CDR3 reads CASTRLSGGTDTQYF. The covered CDR3 bases are TGTGCCAGCACCCGTCTCTCCGGGGGCACAGATACG.

This clone has ten or more counts. The read finishes 3 residues shy of the CDR3 end, and the germline J gene is used to complete it. The V and J genes are TRBV5-1 and TRBJ2-1; TRBD1 matches at 9 bases. The germline V gene has CDR1 SGHRS and CDR2 YFSETQ. The trim removed 4 bases at V and 3 bases at J, leaving 5 bases unmatched. The CDR3 has 15 residues. CDR3 bases read: TGCGCCAGCAGCCTGACAGGGGGGAACTACAATGAG. Translating gives CASSLTGGNYNE. Given in full, the CDR3 is CASSLTGGNYNEQFF.

Details on this clone: From the germline J gene comes the end of the CDR3, since the read stops 3 residues before it. The chain links TRBV6-2 or TRBV6-3 to TRBJ2-2, with D uncertain. This CDR3 has 13 amino acids. Germline V gene data show CDR1 as MNHEY and CDR2 as SVGEGT. The V end was cut by 3 bases, the J end by 4 bases, with 6 bases between. CDR3 DNA (partial): TGTGCCAGCAGTTATAGCAGCACCGGGGAG. Amino acids: CASSYSSTGE. The whole CDR3 region reads CASSYSSTGELFF.

The table lists this clone with many counts. Coverage ceases 3 residues before the CDR3 finishes, and the germline J gene fills in the end. The chain couples TRBV19 to TRBJ2-7, with TRBD2 matching 7 bases. This CDR3 has 13 residues. V gave up 9 bases and J gave up 2 bases; unmatched junction bases: 7. The V gene's germline CDR1 is LNHDA and CDR2 SQIVND (reference sequence). CDR3 in amino acids: CASSGGLPYEQYF. Incomplete CDR3 DNA: TGTGCCAGCTCGGGGGGTCTACCCTACGAG.

A remark on this clone: The CDR3 end falls 3 residues outside the read, so it is completed with the germline J gene. The rearrangement links TRBV7-9 to TRBJ2-7; 15 bases align to TRBD2. The ends lost 4 bases at V and 6 bases at J; junction bases unmatched: 4. This CDR3 contains 15 residues. The germline V gene encodes CDR1 SEHNR and CDR2 FQNEAQ (reference sequence). The sequenced part of the CDR3 DNA is TGTGCCAGCAGCTCCTGGACTAGCGGGGGGGGCGAG. Amino acids: CASSSWTSGGGE. The full CDR3 is CASSSWTSGGGEQYF.

This clone has ten or more counts. The CDR3 end is not reached by the read, which stops 3 residues before it; the germline J gene fills it in. V gene TRBV2 combines with J gene TRBJ2-5; 12 bases agree with TRBD2. Trimming removed 6 bases from V and 4 bases from J; junction bases left unmatched: 3. This CDR3 has 14 residues. Germline CDR1 is SNHLY and CDR2 is FYNNEI. CDR3 sequence: CASRGLAGRETQYF. CDR3 DNA (partial): TGTGCCAGCAGAGGACTAGCGGGAAGAGAGACC.

This clone was seen ten or more times. Sequencing ends 3 residues short of the CDR3 end; the germline J gene provides the rest. This rearrangement joins TRBV18 to TRBJ2-3, with a possible D match to TRBD2 (6 bases). The germline V gene encodes CDR1 KGHSH and CDR2 LQKENI. CDR3 length equals 15 residues. The V end lost 3 bases, the J end lost 2 bases, and 12 bases lay between the germline ends. The sequenced part of the CDR3 DNA is TGTGCCAGCTCACCCGTGGGGGGACCCACAGATACG. Translated: CASSPVGGPTDT. The complete CDR3 reads CASSPVGGPTDTQYF.

This clone was counted at least ten times. The CDR3 goes on 3 residues after the read ends, and that part is filled in from the germline J gene. V gene TRBV7-3 combines with J gene TRBJ2-7, with TRBD1 as a possible D gene (6 bases). This CDR3 comprises 15 residues. The germline V gene has CDR1 SGHTA and CDR2 FQGTGA. The V gene lost 5 bases and the J gene lost 5 bases, with 19 bases spanning the gap. The CDR3 loop is CASSLPGTGKDEQYF. The sequenced part of the CDR3 DNA is TGTGCCAGCAGCCTCCCCGGAACAGGGAAGGACGAG.

This clone was found a few times. The CDR3 end falls 3 residues outside the read, so it is completed with the germline J gene. The chain carries TRBV7-2 and TRBJ1-5; 7 positions match TRBD1. CDR3 size: 13 residues. V was pared by 6 bases and J by 3 bases, with 2 bases of the junction left unmatched. Germline CDR1 is SGHTA and CDR2 is FQGNSA. The chain's CDR3 is CASRTGANQPQHF. The DNA read from the CDR3 is TGTGCCAGCAGAACAGGGGCCAATCAGCCC.

This clone was recorded a few times. The read gets to within 3 residues of the CDR3 end, and the germline J gene fills in the rest. The V gene is TRBV30, the J gene TRBJ1-1; 7 bases fit TRBD1. The CDR3 extends over 14 amino acids. J was trimmed by 1 base and V by 2 bases; bases with no gene match: 4. The germline V gene encodes CDR1 GTSNPN and CDR2 SVGIG (reference sequence). This CDR3 is CAWSLTGKNTEAFF. The sequenced CDR3 bases are TGTGCCTGGAGTCTGACAGGGAAGAACACTGAA.

This clone has more than one count but fewer than ten. The CDR3 is cut off 3 residues early in the read; its end comes from the germline J gene. This chain connects TRBV18 to TRBJ1-5; no clear D. Germline V gene sequence: CDR1 KGHSH, CDR2 LQKENI. CDR3 length: 15 residues. The ends were cut back, 4 bases at V and 8 bases at J, with 18 bases in the middle. The CDR3 DNA, read in part, is TGTGCCAGCTCACTTCAGGTCCAGAACAAGAAGCCC. Its protein is CASSLQVQNKKP. The CDR3 in its entirety is CASSLQVQNKKPQHF.

This clone has a handful of counts. The sequence runs out 3 residues before the end of the CDR3; the remainder is reconstructed from the germline J gene. The rearrangement joins TRBV7-9 to TRBJ2-3, with D unclear. Trimming shortened V by 6 bases and J by 6 bases, and 13 bases separated the two germline ends. Germline CDR1 reads SEHNR; CDR2 reads FQNEAQ (reference sequence). This CDR3 is 13 amino acids long. CDR3 region: CASRVAAADTQYF. CDR3 DNA, as far as it was read: TGTGCCAGCAGAGTAGCAGCTGCGGATACG.

In its sample, this clone was seen many times. The read ends 3 residues shy of where the CDR3 ends; the end is completed using the germline J gene. The chain joins TRBV5-1 to TRBJ1-2; TRBD1 aligns across 7 bases. Germline V lookup: CDR1 SGHRS, CDR2 YFSETQ. CDR3 length equals 14 residues. The part of the CDR3 DNA that was read is TGCGCCAGCAGCGCCGGACAGGAAATTTCCGGC. It encodes CASSAGQEISG. The whole CDR3 reads CASSAGQEISGYTF.

This clone was seen at least ten times. The observed sequence ends 3 residues before the CDR3 terminus, with the missing tail filled in from the germline J gene. The V and J genes are TRBV15 and TRBJ2-7, with 8 bases that match TRBD1. The CDR3 sequence is 15 residues long. The germline V gene encodes CDR1 LNHNV and CDR2 YYDKDF (reference sequence). V lost 1 base and J lost 3; bases outside the gene matches: 5. CDR3 DNA (partial): TGTGCCACCAGCAGAGCCCCAGGGGGCCGCTACGAG. Protein: CATSRAPGGRYE. The entire CDR3 protein reads CATSRAPGGRYEQYF.

This clone was picked up a small number of times. The missing CDR3 end, 3 residues past where the read stops, is filled in from the germline J gene. The V gene is TRBV7-9, the J gene TRBJ2-3; D possibly corresponds to TRBD1 (6 bases). Trimming cost V 5 bases and J 6 bases, with 9 bases left between them. CDR1 is SEHNR and CDR2 is FQNEAQ in the germline V gene (reference sequence). There are 12 residues in the CDR3. The CDR3 loop is CASSQTGDTQYF. CDR3 DNA, as far as it was read: TGTGCCAGCAGCCAAACAGGGGATACG. Based on the CDR3 plus reference TRBV7-9 and TRBJ2-3, the full variable domain is DTGVSQNPRHKITKRGQNVTFRCDPISEHNRLYWYRQTLGQGPEFLTYFQNEAQLEKSRLLSDRFSAERPKGSFSTLEIQRTEQGDSAMYLCASSQTGDTQYFGPGTRLTVL.

With regard to this clone: The read ends 3 residues before the CDR3 terminus; that terminus is restored from the germline J gene. This chain joins TRBV7-9 and TRBJ1-2; 8 nucleotides match TRBD1. There are 15 residues in the CDR3. Looked up from germline, CDR1 is SEHNR and CDR2 is FQNEAQ (reference sequence). V dropped 5 bases and J dropped 6; count of bases not matched to a gene: 11. CDR3 DNA (partial): TGTGCCAGCAGCCCAAGCCAGGACAGGGTAAATGGC. The encoded protein is CASSPSQDRVNG. The full CDR3 reads CASSPSQDRVNGYTF.